A single TCR beta chain is shown here with its context. The antigen remains unidentified. The CDR3 spans 16 residues. CDR1 and CDR2 from the germline V gene are SGDLS and YYNGEE. V was pared by 0 bases and J by 4 bases, with 8 bases of the junction left unmatched. This sample is part of a study of cytomegalovirus exposure and HLA in healthy donors. The study ran its PCR with 60 Vbeta and 13 Jbeta primers. Authors' methods: Later reanalysis found tens of millions of unique TCR beta chains, 10 million to 14 million of them shared. Here immunoSEQ multiplex PCR was the method, and the copy in TCRdb shows in-frame clones only, minus some. The V and J calls and clone size come from that table; D and trimming were worked out from the DNA. The table lists 20,000 to 25,000 clones. Overall study results and limits: Later analysis associated a missense DCLRE1C variant with TCR beta V- and J-gene trimming.

Sequenced material: PBMCs. This sequence originates from a male donor in good health and CMV-seropositive. The V call is TRBV9, the J call TRBJ2-5, with 8 bases aligning to TRBD2. Written as DNA, the CDR3 is TGTGCCAGCAGCGTAGCGGGGGGGCAATTGGGAGAGACCCAGTACTTC. Encoded protein: CASSVAGGQLGETQYF.